The clone carrying this TCR beta chain showed up just a few times. Its antigen is undetermined. Unique molecular identifiers were added to individual cDNA molecules. Using its own MiXCR run on the 5' RACE reads, TCRdb lists one record per CDR3 protein. The profile shows 20,000 to 25,000 distinct CDR3 sequences, about 4.7% of them singletons. This CDR3 is built from 16 residues. Germline values: CDR1 KGHSH, CDR2 LQKENI. The V and J ends lost 6 bases and 0 bases, in that order; junction bases with no gene match: 5. These data are taken from a study of early T cells in non-severe SARS-CoV-2 infection. About the research overall: The sequenced material was bulk RNA from unsorted whole blood, and its chains were unpaired.

General study points: Anti-spike CD8 responses were favored by VDJdb matching, which missed private and CD4 specificities.

V usage is TRBV18 and J usage is TRBJ1-6; 7 bases fit TRBD1. Source material: whole blood. The sequence came from an adult who was a healthcare worker with PCR-confirmed SARS-CoV-2 infection or an uninfected control (not recorded which). The CDR3 nucleotides read TGTGCCAGCTCGCGGGACAGCAGCTCCTATAATTCACCCCTCCACTTT. The encoded protein is CASSRDSSSYNSPLHF.